This T cell receptor beta chain comes out of a study of shared clonotypes between healthy human individuals. Broader study findings: Generation probability values for non-shared clonotypes were lower than those for clonotypes shared by all four donors.

The naive CD8 population came from CD45RO-negative cells selected for CCR7, without terminally differentiated effector memory CD45RA+ cells. All donors qualified as healthy HIV-negative adults and had experienced no recent acute infections or vaccinations. Points on this clone: Its matching antigen is unknown.

The protocol was immunoSEQ multiplex PCR, while the TCRdb copy is restricted to in-frame clones and leaves out a portion. The table lists around 2,000,000 clones, roughly 95% of them singletons. Per germline, CDR1 SEHNR and CDR2 FQNEAQ (reference sequence). The ends lost 6 bases at V and 2 bases at J; junction bases unmatched: 5. The CDR3 is 15 residues long. The chain recombines TRBV7-9 with TRBJ1-5; TRBD1 matches 9 bases. The sample consisted of naive CD8+ T cells sorted from blood. The TCR originated in a young man in good health. The CDR3 is CASSTGGEGNQPQHF. DNA for the CDR3: TGTGCCAGCAGTACAGGGGGCGAAGGCAATCAGCCCCAGCATTTT.